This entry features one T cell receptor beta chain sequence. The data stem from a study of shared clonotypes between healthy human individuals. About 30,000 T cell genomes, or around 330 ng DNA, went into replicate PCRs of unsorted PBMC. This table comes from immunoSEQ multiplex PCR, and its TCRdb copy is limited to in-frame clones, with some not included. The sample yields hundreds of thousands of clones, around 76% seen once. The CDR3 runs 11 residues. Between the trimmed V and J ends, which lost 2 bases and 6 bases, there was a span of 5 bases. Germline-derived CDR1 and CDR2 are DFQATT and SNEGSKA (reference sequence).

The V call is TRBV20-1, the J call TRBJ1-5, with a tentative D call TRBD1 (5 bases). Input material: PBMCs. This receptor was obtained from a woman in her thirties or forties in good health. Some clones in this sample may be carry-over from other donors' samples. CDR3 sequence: CSARQGQPQHF. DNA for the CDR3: TGCAGTGCTAGACAGGGTCAGCCCCAGCATTTT.